A single sample gave rise to the 5 T cell receptor beta chains below, sequenced in a study of identical twins. From the 5' RACE reads, TCRdb called clonotypes with MiXCR, one entry per CDR3 protein. The data hold fewer than 650,000 distinct CDR3 sequences, with roughly 6.6% observed a single time. The sample was also reused in another study, on yellow fever vaccine responses in identical twins.

The sequencing sample was made of PBMCs. The receptors were gathered from a young woman in good health.

This clonotype occurred a few times. The genes are TRBV4-1 and TRBJ2-1, with 11 positions matching TRBD1. The germline V gene encodes CDR1 MGHRA and CDR2 YSYEKL. The CDR3 has 15 amino acids. Trimming at V came to 2 bases and at J to 6 bases, leaving 3 bases not matched to a gene. The DNA for the CDR3 is TGCGCCAGCAGCCAAATGGGGACAGGGGGCAATGAGCAGTTCTTC. Protein sequence: CASSQMGTGGNEQFF.

This clonotype was observed a handful of times. The chain is built from TRBV7-9 and TRBJ2-3; 8 nucleotides line up with TRBD1. Trimming removed 2 bases from V and 6 bases from J; junction bases left unmatched: 4. The germline V gene encodes CDR1 SEHNR and CDR2 FQNEAQ (reference sequence). This CDR3 is built from 14 residues. CDR3 sequence: CASSLRTGFDTQYF. CDR3 bases: TGTGCCAGCAGCTTAAGGACAGGGTTCGATACGCAGTATTTT. Filled out from reference TRBV7-9 and TRBJ2-3, the complete variable domain reads DTGVSQNPRHKITKRGQNVTFRCDPISEHNRLYWYRQTLGQGPEFLTYFQNEAQLEKSRLLSDRFSAERPKGSFSTLEIQRTEQGDSAMYLCASSLRTGFDTQYFGPGTRLTVL.

This clonotype was seen at least ten times. The gene calls are TRBV28 and TRBJ2-7, with a tentative D call TRBD2 (7 bases). The ends were cut back, 1 base at V and 0 bases at J, with 22 bases in the middle. Per the germline V gene, CDR1 is MDHEN and CDR2 is SYDVKM. The CDR3 covers 19 residues. The CDR3 is CASSLSLGTGGPSSYEQYV. CDR3 nucleotide sequence: TGTGCCAGCAGTTTATCCTTGGGTACGGGGGGCCCCAGCTCCTACGAGCAGTACGTC.

V is TRBV28 and J is TRBJ1-5, with D hard to call. Trimming pared 1 base from V and 4 bases from J, leaving 11 bases between. This CDR3 has 15 amino acids. Germline V gene sequence: CDR1 MDHEN, CDR2 SYDVKM. CDR3 bases: TGTGCCAGCAGTTTATCTCAGAGACTGAATCAGCCCCAGCATTTT. Translated, it gives CASSLSQRLNQPQHF. Full variable domain (missing parts from reference TRBV28 and TRBJ1-5): DVKVTQSSRYLVKRTGEKVFLECVQDMDHENMFWYRQDPGLGLRLIYFSYDVKMKEKGDIPEGYSVSREKKERFSLILESASTNQTSMYLCASSLSQRLNQPQHFGDGTRLSIL.

The chain couples TRBV4-2 to TRBJ2-6, with D perhaps matching TRBD1 or TRBD2 (6 bases each). The CDR3 is 23 amino acids. Germline V gives CDR1 LGHNA, CDR2 YNFKEQ. Trimming pared 4 bases from V and 0 bases from J, leaving 31 bases between. Here the CDR3 reads CASSLLVGGILTPSPSGANVLTF. The CDR3 DNA sequence: TGTGCCAGCAGCCTGCTGGTGGGGGGCATACTAACGCCCTCGCCCTCTGGGGCCAACGTCCTGACTTTC.